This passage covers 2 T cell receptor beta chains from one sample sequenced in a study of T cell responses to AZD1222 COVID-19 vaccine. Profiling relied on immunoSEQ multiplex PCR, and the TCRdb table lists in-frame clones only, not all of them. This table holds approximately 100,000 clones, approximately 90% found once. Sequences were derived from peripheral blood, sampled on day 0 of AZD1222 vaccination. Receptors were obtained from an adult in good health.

In DNA, the CDR3 is TGCGCCAGCAGCTTGGGAGGGGAGCAGTACTTC. It is translated as CASSLGGEQYF. The chain couples TRBV5-1 to TRBJ2-7; possibly TRBD2 for D (5 bases). Germline values: CDR1 SGHRS, CDR2 YFSETQ. V dropped 0 bases and J dropped 7 bases, with 5 bases sitting between them. CDR3 size: 11 residues.

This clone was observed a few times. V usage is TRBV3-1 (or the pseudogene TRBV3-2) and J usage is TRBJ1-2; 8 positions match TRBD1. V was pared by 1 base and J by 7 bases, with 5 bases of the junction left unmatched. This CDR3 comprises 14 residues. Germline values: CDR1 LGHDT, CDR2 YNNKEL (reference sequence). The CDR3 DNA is TGTGCCAGCAGCCAAGGACAGGGGTTTGGTGGCTACACCTTC. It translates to CASSQGQGFGGYTF.